This T cell receptor beta chain was retrieved from a study of sequential checkpoint blockade in melanoma. Study as a whole: Arm A got nivolumab then ipilimumab; arm B the reverse, 1:1.

Profiled with immunoSEQ multiplex PCR; TCRdb holds only in-frame clones, not every one. The sample records 30,000 or so clones, roughly 90% being singletons. Germline CDR1 SGHRS, CDR2 YFSETQ. The CDR3 loop spans 13 amino acids. V lost 6 bases and J lost 1, with 10 bases in between. As to treatment: randomized to nivolumab then ipilimumab (arm A) or the reverse (arm B). Live CD3+CD8+ CD19− CD56− cells were sorted from PBMCs. The clonotype comes from a human donor with melanoma. The V call is TRBV5-1, the J call TRBJ1-2; D is uncertain. Sequencing used CD8+ T cells sorted from blood (inferred from file names), obtained from a patient given nivolumab and ipilimumab in sequence. The CDR3: CASKEQNNYGYTF. The CDR3 nucleotides are TGCGCCAGCAAGGAGCAGAATAACTATGGCTACACCTTC.